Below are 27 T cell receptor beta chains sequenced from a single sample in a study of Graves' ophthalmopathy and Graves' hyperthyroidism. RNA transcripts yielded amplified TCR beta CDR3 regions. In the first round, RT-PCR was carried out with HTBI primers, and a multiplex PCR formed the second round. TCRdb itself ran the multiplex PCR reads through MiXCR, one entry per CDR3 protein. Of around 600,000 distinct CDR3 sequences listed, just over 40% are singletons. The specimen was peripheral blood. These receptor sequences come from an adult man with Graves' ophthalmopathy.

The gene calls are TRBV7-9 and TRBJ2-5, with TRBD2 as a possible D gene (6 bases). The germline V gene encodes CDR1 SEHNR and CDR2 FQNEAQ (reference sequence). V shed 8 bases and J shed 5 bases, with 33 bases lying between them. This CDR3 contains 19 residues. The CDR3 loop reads CASSPVFEQWRGTVETQYF. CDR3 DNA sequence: TGTGCCAGCTCACCAGTCTTCGAACAGTGGAGAGGGACTGTGGAGACCCAGTACTTC.

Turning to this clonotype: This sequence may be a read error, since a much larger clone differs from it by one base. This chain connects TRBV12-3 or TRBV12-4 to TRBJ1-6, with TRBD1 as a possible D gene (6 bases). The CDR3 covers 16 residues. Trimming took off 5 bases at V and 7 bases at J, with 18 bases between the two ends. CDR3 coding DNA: TGTGCCAGCAGTCTCAGGGGAGTGGGGATAAATTCACCCCTCCACTTT. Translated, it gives CASSLRGVGINSPLHF.

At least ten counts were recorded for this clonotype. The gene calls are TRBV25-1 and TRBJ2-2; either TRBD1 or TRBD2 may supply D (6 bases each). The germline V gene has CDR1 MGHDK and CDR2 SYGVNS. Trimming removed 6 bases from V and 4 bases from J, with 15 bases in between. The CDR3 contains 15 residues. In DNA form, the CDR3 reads TGTGCCAGCAGCGGAAGAGGGGGAGGCACCGGGGAGCTGTTTTTT. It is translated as CASSGRGGGTGELFF.

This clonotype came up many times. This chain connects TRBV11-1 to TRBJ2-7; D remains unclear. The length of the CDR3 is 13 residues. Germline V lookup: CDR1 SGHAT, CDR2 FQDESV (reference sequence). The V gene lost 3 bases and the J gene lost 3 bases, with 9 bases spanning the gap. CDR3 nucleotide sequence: TGTGCCAGCAGCTTCGTGGTGGGCTACGAGCAGTACTTC. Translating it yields CASSFVVGYEQYF. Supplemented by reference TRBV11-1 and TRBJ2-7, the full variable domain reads EAEVAQSPRYKITEKSQAVAFWCDPISGHATLYWYRQILGQGPELLVQFQDESVVDDSQLPKDRFSAERLKGVDSTLKIQPAELGDSAMYLCASSFVVGYEQYFGPGTRLTVT.

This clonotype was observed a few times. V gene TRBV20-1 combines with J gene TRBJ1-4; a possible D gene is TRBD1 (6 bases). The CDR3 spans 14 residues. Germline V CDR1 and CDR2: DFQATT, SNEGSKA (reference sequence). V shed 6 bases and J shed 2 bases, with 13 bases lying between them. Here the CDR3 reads CSATQGKTNEKLFF. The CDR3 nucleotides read TGCAGTGCAACGCAGGGGAAGACTAATGAAAAACTGTTTTTT.

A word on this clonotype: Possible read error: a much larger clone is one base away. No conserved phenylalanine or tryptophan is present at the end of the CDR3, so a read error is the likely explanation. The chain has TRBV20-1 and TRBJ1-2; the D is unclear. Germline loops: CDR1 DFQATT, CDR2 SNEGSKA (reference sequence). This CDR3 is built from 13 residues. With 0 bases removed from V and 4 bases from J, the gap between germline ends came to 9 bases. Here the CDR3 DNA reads TGCAGTGCTAGAGATGCAGGAGGCTATGGCTACACCCTC. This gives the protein CSARDAGGYGYTL.

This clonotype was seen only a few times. The CDR3 region is CASSLHRDRKETQYF. The DNA for the CDR3 is TGTGCCAGCAGTCTCCACCGGGACAGAAAAGAGACCCAGTACTTC. The V gene is TRBV12-3 or TRBV12-4, the J gene TRBJ2-5, with TRBD1 identical over 7 bases. This CDR3 comprises 15 residues. Trimming at V came to 5 bases and at J to 3 bases, leaving 9 bases not matched to a gene.

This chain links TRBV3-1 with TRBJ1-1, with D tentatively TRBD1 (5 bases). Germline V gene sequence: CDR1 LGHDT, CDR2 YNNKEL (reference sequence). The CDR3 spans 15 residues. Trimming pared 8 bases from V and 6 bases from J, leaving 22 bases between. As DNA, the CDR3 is TGTGCCAGCTCTCATCCCTCGACAGCGGCGGCTGAAGCTTTCTTT. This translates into CASSHPSTAAAEAFF.

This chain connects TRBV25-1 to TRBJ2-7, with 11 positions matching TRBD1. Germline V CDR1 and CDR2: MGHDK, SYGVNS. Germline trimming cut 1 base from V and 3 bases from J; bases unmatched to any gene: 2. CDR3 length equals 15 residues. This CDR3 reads CASSESGTGGYEQYF. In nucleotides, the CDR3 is TGTGCCAGCAGTGAATCTGGGACAGGGGGCTACGAGCAGTACTTC.

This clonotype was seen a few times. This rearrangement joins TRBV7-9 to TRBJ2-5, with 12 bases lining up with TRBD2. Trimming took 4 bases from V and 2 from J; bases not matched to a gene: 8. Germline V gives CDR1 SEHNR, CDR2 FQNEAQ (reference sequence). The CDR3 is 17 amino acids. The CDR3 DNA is TGTGCCAGCAGCTGGACATCCGGGACTAGCGGGCAAGAGACCCAGTACTTC. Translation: CASSWTSGTSGQETQYF.

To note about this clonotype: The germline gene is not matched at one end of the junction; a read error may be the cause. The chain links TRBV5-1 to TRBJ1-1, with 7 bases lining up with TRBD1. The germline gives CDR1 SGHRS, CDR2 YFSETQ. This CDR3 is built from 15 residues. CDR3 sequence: CASSLVSRGGTEAFF. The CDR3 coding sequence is TGTGCCAGCAGCTTAGTGTCCAGGGGGGGCACTGAAGCTTTCTTT.

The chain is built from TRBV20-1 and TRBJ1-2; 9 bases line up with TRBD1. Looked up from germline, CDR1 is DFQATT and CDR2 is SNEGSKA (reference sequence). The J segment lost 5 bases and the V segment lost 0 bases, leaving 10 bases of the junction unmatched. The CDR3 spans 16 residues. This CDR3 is CSARESPGQGGYGYTF. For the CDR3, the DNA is TGCAGTGCTAGAGAATCCCCGGGACAGGGAGGTTATGGCTACACCTTC.

DNA for the CDR3: TGTGCCAGCAGCTTACTGAGTGCAGGGGCCAACGTCCTGACTTTC. It specifies CASSLLSAGANVLTF. The rearrangement uses TRBV7-2 and TRBJ2-6; the D is unclear. The germline V gene encodes CDR1 SGHTA and CDR2 FQGNSA. This CDR3 has 15 residues. The V end lost 2 bases, the J end lost 4 bases, and 9 bases lay between the germline ends.

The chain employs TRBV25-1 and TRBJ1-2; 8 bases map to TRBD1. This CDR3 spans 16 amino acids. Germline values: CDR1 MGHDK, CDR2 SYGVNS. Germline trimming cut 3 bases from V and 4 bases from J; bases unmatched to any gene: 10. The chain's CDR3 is CASSDGGTGALYGYTF. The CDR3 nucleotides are TGTGCCAGCAGTGATGGCGGGACAGGTGCCCTCTATGGCTACACCTTC.

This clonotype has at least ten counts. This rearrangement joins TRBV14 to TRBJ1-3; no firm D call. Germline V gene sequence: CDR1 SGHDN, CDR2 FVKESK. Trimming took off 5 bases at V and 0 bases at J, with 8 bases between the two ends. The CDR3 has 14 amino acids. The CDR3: CASSTLGSGNTIYF. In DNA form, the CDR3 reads TGTGCCAGCAGCACTTTAGGCTCTGGAAACACCATATATTTT. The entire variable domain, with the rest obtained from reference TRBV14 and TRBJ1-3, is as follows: EAGVTQFPSHSVIEKGQTVTLRCDPISGHDNLYWYRRVMGKEIKFLLHFVKESKQDESGMPNNRFLAERTGGTYSTLKVQPAELEDSGVYFCASSTLGSGNTIYFGEGSWLTVV.

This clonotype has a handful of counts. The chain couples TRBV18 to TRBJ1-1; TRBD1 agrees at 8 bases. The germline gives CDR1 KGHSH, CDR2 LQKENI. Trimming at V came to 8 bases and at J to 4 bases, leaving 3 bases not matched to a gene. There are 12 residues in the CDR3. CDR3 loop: CASGQGRTEAFF. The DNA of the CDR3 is TGTGCCAGCGGACAGGGCCGCACTGAAGCTTTCTTT. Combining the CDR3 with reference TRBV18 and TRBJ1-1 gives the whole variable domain NAGVMQNPRHLVRRRGQEARLRCSPMKGHSHVYWYRQLPEEGLKFMVYLQKENIIDESGMPKERFSAEFPKEGPSILRIQQVVRGDSAAYFCASGQGRTEAFFGQGTRLTVV.

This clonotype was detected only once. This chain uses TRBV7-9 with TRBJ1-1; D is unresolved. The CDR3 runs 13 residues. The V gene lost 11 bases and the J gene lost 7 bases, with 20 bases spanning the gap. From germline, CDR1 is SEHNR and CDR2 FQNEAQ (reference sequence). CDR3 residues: CAWSIGRGLEAFF. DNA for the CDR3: TGTGCCTGGAGTATCGGCAGAGGCCTTGAAGCTTTCTTT. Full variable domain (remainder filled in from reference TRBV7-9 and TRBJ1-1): DTGVSQNPRHKITKRGQNVTFRCDPISEHNRLYWYRQTLGQGPEFLTYFQNEAQLEKSRLLSDRFSAERPKGSFSTLEIQRTEQGDSAMYLCAWSIGRGLEAFFGQGTRLTVV.

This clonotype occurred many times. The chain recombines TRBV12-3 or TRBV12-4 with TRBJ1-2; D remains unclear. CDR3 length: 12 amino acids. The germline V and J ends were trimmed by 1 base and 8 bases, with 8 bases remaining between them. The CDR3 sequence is CASSLVVGGYTF. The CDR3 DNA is TGTGCCAGCAGTTTAGTAGTAGGCGGCTACACCTTC.

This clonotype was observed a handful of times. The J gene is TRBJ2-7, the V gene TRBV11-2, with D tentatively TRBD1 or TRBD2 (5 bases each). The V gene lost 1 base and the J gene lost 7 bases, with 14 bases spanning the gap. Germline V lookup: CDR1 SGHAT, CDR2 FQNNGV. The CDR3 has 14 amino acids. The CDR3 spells CASSLGGTPVEQYF. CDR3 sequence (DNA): TGTGCCAGCAGCTTAGGTGGGACCCCGGTAGAGCAGTACTTC.

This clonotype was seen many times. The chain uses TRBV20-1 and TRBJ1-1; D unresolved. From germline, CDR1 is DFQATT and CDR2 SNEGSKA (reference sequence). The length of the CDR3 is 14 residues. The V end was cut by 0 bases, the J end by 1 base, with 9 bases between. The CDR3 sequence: CSARDGSENTEAFF. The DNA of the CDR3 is TGCAGTGCTAGAGATGGTTCGGAGAACACTGAAGCTTTCTTT.

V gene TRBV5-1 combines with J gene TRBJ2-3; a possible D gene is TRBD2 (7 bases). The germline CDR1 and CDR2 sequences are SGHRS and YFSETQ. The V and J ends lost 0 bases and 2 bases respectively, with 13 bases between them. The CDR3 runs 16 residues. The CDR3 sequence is CASSLDPGGLTDTQYF. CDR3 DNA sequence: TGCGCCAGCAGCTTGGATCCGGGGGGCCTCACAGATACGCAGTATTTT.

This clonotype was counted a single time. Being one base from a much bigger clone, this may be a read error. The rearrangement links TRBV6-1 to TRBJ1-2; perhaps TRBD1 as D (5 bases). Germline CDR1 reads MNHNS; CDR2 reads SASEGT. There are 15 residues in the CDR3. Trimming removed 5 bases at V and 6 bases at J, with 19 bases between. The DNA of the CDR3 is TGTGCCAGCAGTCGCAAAGGGGCGGGGGTCCATGGCTACACCTTC. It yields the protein CASSRKGAGVHGYTF.

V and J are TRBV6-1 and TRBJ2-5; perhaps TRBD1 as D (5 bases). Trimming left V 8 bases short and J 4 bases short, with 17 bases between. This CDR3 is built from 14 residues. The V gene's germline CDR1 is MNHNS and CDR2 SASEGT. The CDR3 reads CASSPPGPVETQYF. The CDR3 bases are TGTGCCAGCTCACCACCAGGGCCGGTAGAGACCCAGTACTTC.

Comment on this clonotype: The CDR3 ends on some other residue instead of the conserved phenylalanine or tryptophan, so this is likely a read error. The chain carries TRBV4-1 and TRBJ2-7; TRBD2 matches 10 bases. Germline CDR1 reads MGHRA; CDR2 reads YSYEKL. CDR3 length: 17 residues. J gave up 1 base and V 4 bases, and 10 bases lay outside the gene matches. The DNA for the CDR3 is TGCGCCAGCAGCCGCCTGGCGGGACTAGCGACGTCCTACGAGCAGTACCTC. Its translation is CASSRLAGLATSYEQYL.

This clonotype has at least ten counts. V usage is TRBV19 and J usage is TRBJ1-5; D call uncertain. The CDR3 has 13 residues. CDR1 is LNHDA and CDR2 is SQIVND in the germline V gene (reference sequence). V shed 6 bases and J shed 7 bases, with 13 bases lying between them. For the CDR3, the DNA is TGTGCCAGTAGCGGGCCCCTGGGACAGCCCCAGCATTTT. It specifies CASSGPLGQPQHF.

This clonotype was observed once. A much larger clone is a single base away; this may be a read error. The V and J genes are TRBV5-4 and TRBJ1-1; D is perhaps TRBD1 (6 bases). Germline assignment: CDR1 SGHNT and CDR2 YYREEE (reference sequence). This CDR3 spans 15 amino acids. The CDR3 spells CASSLEPQGSTEASF. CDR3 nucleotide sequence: TGTGCCAGCAGCTTGGAGCCACAGGGTAGTACTGAAGCTTCCTTT.

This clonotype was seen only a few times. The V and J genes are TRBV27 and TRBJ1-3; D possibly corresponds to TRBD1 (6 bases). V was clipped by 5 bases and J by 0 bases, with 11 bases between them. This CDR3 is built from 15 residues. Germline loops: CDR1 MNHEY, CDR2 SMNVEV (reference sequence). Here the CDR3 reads CASSPGAPSGNTIYF. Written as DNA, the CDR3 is TGTGCCAGCAGTCCAGGGGCGCCCTCTGGAAACACCATATATTTT.